These T cell receptor beta chains were read from a single sample in a study of blood T cell repertoires in COVID-19. TCRdb's table, derived via immunoSEQ multiplex PCR, lists solely in-frame clones and lacks some. The sample lists more than 40,000 clones, about 86% occurring once. Source material: PBMCs or T cells enriched from blood (not recorded which). These TCRs come from a woman aged 45 to 65 who had recovered from COVID-19. CDR3s include the opening cysteine and the closing phenylalanine or tryptophan. A D gene is named only where the DNA matches it firmly. A row's size may be missing; if present it is once, few, many or a size class.

CDR3 DNA: TGTGCCAGCAACCGTCTAGTTCCGGGGGAGCTGTTTTTT
CDR3 protein: CASNRLVPGELFF
J gene: TRBJ2-2
V gene: TRBV2
clone size: NA
D gene: NA

CDR3 DNA: TGTGCCAGCAGTCCCGGGACAGGGGGCAAGCCCCAGCATTTT
CDR3 protein: CASSPGTGGKPQHF
J gene: TRBJ1-5
V gene: TRBV28
clone size: NA
D gene: TRBD1

CDR3 DNA: TGTGCCAGTACCAACCCAGGGCCCGGGGCCAACGTCCTGACTTTC
CDR3 protein: CASTNPGPGANVLTF
J gene: TRBJ2-6
V gene: TRBV19
clone size: NA
D gene: NA

CDR3 DNA: TGTGCCAGCAGTCTGACAGGGCGGGACGAGCAGTACTTC
CDR3 protein: CASSLTGRDEQYF
J gene: TRBJ2-7
V gene: TRBV3-1/TRBV3-2
clone size: NA
D gene: TRBD1

CDR3 DNA: TGTGCCAGCAGTGCTGGGAGGGACAGGGGAAGTAAGGAGTACTTC
CDR3 protein: CASSAGRDRGSKEYF
J gene: TRBJ2-7
V gene: TRBV27
clone size: NA
D gene: TRBD1

CDR3 DNA: TGTGCCACCAGTGAGCGGGGGCGCCAGGAGACCCAGTACTTC
CDR3 protein: CATSERGRQETQYF
J gene: TRBJ2-5
V gene: TRBV24-1
clone size: NA
D gene: NA

CDR3 DNA: TGTGCCAGCAGTCAAAAGACAGTCGGCAATCAGCCCCAGCATTTT
CDR3 protein: CASSQKTVGNQPQHF
J gene: TRBJ1-5
V gene: TRBV28
clone size: NA
D gene: NA

CDR3 DNA: TGTGCCAGCAGTGCGAGCGGGGGGATGGAGACCCAGTACTTC
CDR3 protein: CASSASGGMETQYF
J gene: TRBJ2-5
V gene: TRBV6-6
clone size: NA
D gene: TRBD2

CDR3 DNA: TGTGCCAGCTCATCTGCGCCGGGGATGAACACTGAAGCTTTCTTT
CDR3 protein: CASSSAPGMNTEAFF
J gene: TRBJ1-1
V gene: TRBV18
clone size: NA
D gene: NA

CDR3 DNA: TGTGCCAGCAGCGTAGACGGGACAGGGACTTCACCCCTCCACTTT
CDR3 protein: CASSVDGTGTSPLHF
J gene: TRBJ1-6
V gene: TRBV9
clone size: NA
D gene: TRBD1

CDR3 DNA: TGTGCCAGTAAGGCCCGGGGGGGCATCAATGGCTACACCTTC
CDR3 protein: CASKARGGINGYTF
J gene: TRBJ1-2
V gene: TRBV19
clone size: few
D gene: NA

CDR3 DNA: TGTGCCAGCAGTTTAATAGGGGCAAGCGGCTACACCTTC
CDR3 protein: CASSLIGASGYTF
J gene: TRBJ1-2
V gene: TRBV28
clone size: NA
D gene: NA

CDR3 DNA: TGCGCCAGCAGCTTGGAGCAGGGATGGCAATCACCCCTCCACTTT
CDR3 protein: CASSLEQGWQSPLHF
J gene: TRBJ1-6
V gene: TRBV5-1
clone size: NA
D gene: NA

CDR3 DNA: TGCGCCAGCAGCTTGCGACTAGATTCCTACAATGAGCAGTTCTTC
CDR3 protein: CASSLRLDSYNEQFF
J gene: TRBJ2-1
V gene: TRBV5-1
clone size: NA
D gene: NA

CDR3 DNA: TGTGCCAGCTCTTCCCGCCTAGCGGACACAGATACGCAGTATTTT
CDR3 protein: CASSSRLADTDTQYF
J gene: TRBJ2-3
V gene: TRBV18
clone size: NA
D gene: TRBD2

CDR3 DNA: TGTGCCAGCAGCTTGCCCCCGGGACAAGAGACCCAGTACTTC
CDR3 protein: CASSLPPGQETQYF
J gene: TRBJ2-5
V gene: TRBV5-5
clone size: NA
D gene: NA

CDR3 DNA: TGTGCCAGCTGGAGCCGGGACAGGCCGACCCCCGGGGAGCTGTTTTTT
CDR3 protein: CASWSRDRPTPGELFF
J gene: TRBJ2-2
V gene: TRBV18
clone size: NA
D gene: TRBD1

CDR3 DNA: TGTGCCAGCAGCTTCGGCGGGGGACGTTCCTACGAGCAGTACTTC
CDR3 protein: CASSFGGGRSYEQYF
J gene: TRBJ2-7
V gene: TRBV5-4
clone size: once
D gene: TRBD2

CDR3 DNA: TGTGCCAGTAACAACCGGTGGCAGGGCACCGGGGAGCTGTTTTTT
CDR3 protein: CASNNRWQGTGELFF
J gene: TRBJ2-2
V gene: TRBV19
clone size: NA
D gene: NA

CDR3 DNA: TGCGCCAGCAGCACGGGACAGGGGGCGCGGAAAGCTTTCTTT
CDR3 protein: CASSTGQGARKAFF
J gene: TRBJ1-1
V gene: TRBV5-1
clone size: NA
D gene: TRBD1

CDR3 DNA: TGTGCCAGCAGTTACGGACAGCTCTATGGCTACACCTTC
CDR3 protein: CASSYGQLYGYTF
J gene: TRBJ1-2
V gene: TRBV6-2/TRBV6-3
clone size: NA
D gene: NA

CDR3 DNA: TGTGCCAGCTCCCCCGGGACAGGGGCCGGAAACACCATATATTTT
CDR3 protein: CASSPGTGAGNTIYF
J gene: TRBJ1-3
V gene: TRBV18
clone size: NA
D gene: TRBD1

CDR3 DNA: TGTGCCAGCAGCGTGGGACTTGGGGGGACTTGGGATGAGCAGTTCTTC
CDR3 protein: CASSVGLGGTWDEQFF
J gene: TRBJ2-1
V gene: TRBV9
clone size: once
D gene: NA

CDR3 DNA: TGTGCCAGCAGTGAAGACAGGGGGTTTAGCAACACCGGGGAGCTGTTTTTT
CDR3 protein: CASSEDRGFSNTGELFF
J gene: TRBJ2-2
V gene: TRBV25-1
clone size: NA
D gene: TRBD1

CDR3 DNA: TGTGCCAGCAGCCTAAGTCCCGCAGCGAGCAATCAGCCCCAGCATTTT
CDR3 protein: CASSLSPAASNQPQHF
J gene: TRBJ1-5
V gene: TRBV7-6
clone size: few
D gene: NA

CDR3 DNA: TGTGCCAGCAGCGTAATTCCCGGGGGGGATGCCTACAATGAGCAGTTCTTC
CDR3 protein: CASSVIPGGDAYNEQFF
J gene: TRBJ2-1
V gene: TRBV9
clone size: few
D gene: TRBD2

CDR3 DNA: TGTGCCAGCAGTTGGGGACAGACAGGATACACCGGGGAGCTGTTTTTT
CDR3 protein: CASSWGQTGYTGELFF
J gene: TRBJ2-2
V gene: TRBV28
clone size: few
D gene: TRBD1

CDR3 DNA: TGTGCCAGCAGTGCTCCGGGGGGCGAGCAGCCCCAGCATTTT
CDR3 protein: CASSAPGGEQPQHF
J gene: TRBJ1-5
V gene: TRBV6-1
clone size: NA
D gene: NA

CDR3 DNA: TGTGCCACCAGCAGAGGAACAGGGGGCTACGAGCAGTACTTC
CDR3 protein: CATSRGTGGYEQYF
J gene: TRBJ2-7
V gene: TRBV15
clone size: NA
D gene: TRBD1

CDR3 DNA: TGTGCCAGCACCGAGGAGTCGAGAAAAAGTAACACCATATATTTT
CDR3 protein: CASTEESRKSNTIYF
J gene: TRBJ1-3
V gene: TRBV7-9
clone size: NA
D gene: NA

CDR3 DNA: TGTGCCAGCTCAACCGCATCACAGTGGCAAGAAAAACTGTTTTTT
CDR3 protein: CASSTASQWQEKLFF
J gene: TRBJ1-4
V gene: TRBV18
clone size: NA
D gene: NA

CDR3 DNA: TGTGCCAGCAGCCATAGATACAATACAGGGGCCGCAGCCATTGGTGCCCTCCACTTT
CDR3 protein: CASSHRYNTGAAAIGALHF
J gene: TRBJ1-6
V gene: TRBV3-1/TRBV3-2
clone size: NA
D gene: TRBD1

CDR3 DNA: TGTGCCAGCAGTCCCAGGTCCTACGAGCAGTACTTC
CDR3 protein: CASSPRSYEQYF
J gene: TRBJ2-7
V gene: TRBV6-5
clone size: NA
D gene: NA

CDR3 DNA: TGTGCCAGCAGCCGGACAGGGGGAACCGGGGAGCTGTTTTTT
CDR3 protein: CASSRTGGTGELFF
J gene: TRBJ2-2
V gene: TRBV7-3
clone size: NA
D gene: TRBD1

CDR3 DNA: TGTGCCATCAGTGACCTCTTGGGACAGGGGGCGGTAAACTATGGCTACACCTTC
CDR3 protein: CAISDLLGQGAVNYGYTF
J gene: TRBJ1-2
V gene: TRBV10-3
clone size: NA
D gene: TRBD1

CDR3 DNA: TGTGCCAGCAGCCCAAACGGGGCTGGGACAGAAAAACTGTTTTTT
CDR3 protein: CASSPNGAGTEKLFF
J gene: TRBJ1-4
V gene: TRBV7-6
clone size: NA
D gene: NA